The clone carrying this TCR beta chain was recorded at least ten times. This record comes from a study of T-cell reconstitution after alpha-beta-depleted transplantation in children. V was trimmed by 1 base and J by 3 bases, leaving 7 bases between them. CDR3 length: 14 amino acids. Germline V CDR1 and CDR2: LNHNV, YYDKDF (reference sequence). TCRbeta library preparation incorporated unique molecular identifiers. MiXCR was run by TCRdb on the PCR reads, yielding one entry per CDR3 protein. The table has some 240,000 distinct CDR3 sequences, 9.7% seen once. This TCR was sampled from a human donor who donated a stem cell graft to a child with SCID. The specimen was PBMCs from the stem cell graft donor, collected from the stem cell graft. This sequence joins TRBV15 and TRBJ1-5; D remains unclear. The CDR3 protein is CATSRGRSNQPQHF. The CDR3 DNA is TGTGCCACCAGCAGAGGCCGTTCCAATCAGCCCCAGCATTTT.